This entry features one T cell receptor (beta chain) sequence. No antigen is known for it. Per-nucleotide qualities are absent, and no much larger clonotype sits a single base away. The CDR3 numbers 17 residues from cysteine through phenylalanine. Left in the record is the CDR3 DNA by itself, 51 bases read in frame from the first base. Trimming takes 8 bases from V and 0 bases from J, and the germline ends sit 22 bases apart. CDR1 and CDR2, looked up from the germline V gene, are MGHDK and SYGVNS. The data were taken from a study of shared T cell receptors in the human thymus (dated by TCRdb to the early 2020s). Regarding the complete study: The study examined how self-reactive, shared T-cell receptor alpha chains are generated in the human thymus.

Library prep was done by the immunoSEQ multiplex PCR assay. Not all clones reach the TCRdb copy of this immuneACCESS table, which keeps in-frame sequences only. Checked studies attribute under half of the gap to unresolved V genes and leave the rest unexplained. The sample table shows hundreds of thousands of clones, and 95% are seen once. Jointly, the top ten make up approximately 0.018% of the sample. The receptor was derived from a human donor. Material for sequencing was thymocytes. The sequence joins TRBV25-1 to TRBJ2-5; the D gene is perhaps TRBD2, on 6 matching bases. The CDR3: CASGEAGAPPYQETQYF. In nucleotides, the sequence is TGTGCCAGCGGAGAAGCGGGTGCACCCCCGTACCAAGAGACCCAGTACTTC.